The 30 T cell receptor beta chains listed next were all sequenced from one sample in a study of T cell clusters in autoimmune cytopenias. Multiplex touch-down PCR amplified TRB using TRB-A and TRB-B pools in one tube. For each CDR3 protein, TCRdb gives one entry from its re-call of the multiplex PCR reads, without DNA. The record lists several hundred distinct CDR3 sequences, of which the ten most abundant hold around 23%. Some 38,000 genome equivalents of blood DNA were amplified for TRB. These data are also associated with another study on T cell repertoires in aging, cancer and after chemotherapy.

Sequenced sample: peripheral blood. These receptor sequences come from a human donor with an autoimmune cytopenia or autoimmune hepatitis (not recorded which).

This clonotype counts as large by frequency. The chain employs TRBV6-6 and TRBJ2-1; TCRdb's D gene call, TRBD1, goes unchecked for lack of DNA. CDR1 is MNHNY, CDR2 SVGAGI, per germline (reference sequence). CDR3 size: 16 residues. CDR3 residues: CASSYPGQGRGNEQFF.

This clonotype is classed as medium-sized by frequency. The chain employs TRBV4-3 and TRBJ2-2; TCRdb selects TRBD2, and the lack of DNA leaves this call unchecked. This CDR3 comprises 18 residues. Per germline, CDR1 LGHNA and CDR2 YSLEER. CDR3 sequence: CASSHGTSGRADTGELFF.

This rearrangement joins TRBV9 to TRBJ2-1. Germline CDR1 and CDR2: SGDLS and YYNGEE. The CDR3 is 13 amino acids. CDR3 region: CASSAHPRYEQFF.

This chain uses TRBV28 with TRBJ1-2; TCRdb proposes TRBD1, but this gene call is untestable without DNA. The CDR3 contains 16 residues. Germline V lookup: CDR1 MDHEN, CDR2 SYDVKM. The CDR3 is CASRSTPDRIPYGYTF.

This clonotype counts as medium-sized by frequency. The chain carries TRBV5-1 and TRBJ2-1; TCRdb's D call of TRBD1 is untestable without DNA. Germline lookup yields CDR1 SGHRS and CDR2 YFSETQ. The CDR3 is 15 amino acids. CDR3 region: CASSLSGTRQSEQFF.

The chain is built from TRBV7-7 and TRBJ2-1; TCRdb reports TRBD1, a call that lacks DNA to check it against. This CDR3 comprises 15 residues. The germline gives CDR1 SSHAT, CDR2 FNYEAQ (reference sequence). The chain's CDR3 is CASSPWSTPYNEQFF. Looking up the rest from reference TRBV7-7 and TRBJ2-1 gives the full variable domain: GAGVSQSPRYKVTKRGQDVTLRCDPISSHATLYWYQQALGQGPEFLTYFNYEAQPDKSGLPSDRFSAERPEGSISTLTIQRTEQRDSAMYRCASSPWSTPYNEQFFGPGTRLTVL.

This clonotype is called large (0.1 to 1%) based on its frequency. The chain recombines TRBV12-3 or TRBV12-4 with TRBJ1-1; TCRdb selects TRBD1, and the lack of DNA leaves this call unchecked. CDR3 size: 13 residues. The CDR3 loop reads CASSRQGNTEAFF.

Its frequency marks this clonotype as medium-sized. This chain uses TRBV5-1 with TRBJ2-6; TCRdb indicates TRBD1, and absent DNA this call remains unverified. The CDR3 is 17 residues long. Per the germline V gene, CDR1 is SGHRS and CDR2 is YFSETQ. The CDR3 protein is CASSTGQGWSGANVLTF.

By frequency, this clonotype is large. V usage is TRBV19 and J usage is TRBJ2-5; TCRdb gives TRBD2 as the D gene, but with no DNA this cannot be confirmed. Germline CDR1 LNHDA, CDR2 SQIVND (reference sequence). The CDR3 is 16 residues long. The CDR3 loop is CASSRQTSGGQETQYF. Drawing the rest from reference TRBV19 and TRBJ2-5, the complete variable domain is DGGITQSPKYLFRKEGQNVTLSCEQNLNHDAMYWYRQDPGQGLRLIYYSQIVNDFQKGDIAEGYSVSREKKESFPLTVTSAQKNPTAFYLCASSRQTSGGQETQYFGPGTRLLVL.

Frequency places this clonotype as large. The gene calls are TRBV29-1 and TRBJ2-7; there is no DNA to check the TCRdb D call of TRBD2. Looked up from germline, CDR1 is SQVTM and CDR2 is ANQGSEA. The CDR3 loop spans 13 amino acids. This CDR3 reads CSVPGTSSYEQYF.

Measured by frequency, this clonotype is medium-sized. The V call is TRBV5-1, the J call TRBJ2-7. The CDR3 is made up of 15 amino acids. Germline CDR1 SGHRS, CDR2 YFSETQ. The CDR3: CASSYLGGGSYEQYF.

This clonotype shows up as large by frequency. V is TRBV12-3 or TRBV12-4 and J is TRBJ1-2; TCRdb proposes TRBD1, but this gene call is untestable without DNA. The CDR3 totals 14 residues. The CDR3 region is CASSSRTDLYGYTF.

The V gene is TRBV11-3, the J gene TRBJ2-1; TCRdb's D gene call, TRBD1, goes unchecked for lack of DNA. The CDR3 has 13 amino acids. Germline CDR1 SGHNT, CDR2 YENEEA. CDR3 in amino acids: CASSLVEQGEQFF.

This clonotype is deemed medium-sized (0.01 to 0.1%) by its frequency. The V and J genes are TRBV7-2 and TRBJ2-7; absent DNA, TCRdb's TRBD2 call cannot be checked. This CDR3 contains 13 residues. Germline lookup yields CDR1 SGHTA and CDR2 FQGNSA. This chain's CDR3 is CASRMGLEIQQYF.

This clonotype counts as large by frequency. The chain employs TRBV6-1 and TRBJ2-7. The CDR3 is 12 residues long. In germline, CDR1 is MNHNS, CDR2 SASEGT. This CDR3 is CASLDGPREQYF.

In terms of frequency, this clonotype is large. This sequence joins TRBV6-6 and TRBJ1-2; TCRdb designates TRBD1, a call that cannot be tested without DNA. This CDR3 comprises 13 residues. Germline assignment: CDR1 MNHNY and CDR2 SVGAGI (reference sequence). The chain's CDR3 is CASIDRWPDGYTF.

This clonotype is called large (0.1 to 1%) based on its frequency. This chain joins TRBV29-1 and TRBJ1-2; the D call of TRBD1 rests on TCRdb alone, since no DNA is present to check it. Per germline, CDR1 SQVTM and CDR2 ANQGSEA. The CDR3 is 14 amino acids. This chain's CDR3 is CSVDIQGAGYGYTF.

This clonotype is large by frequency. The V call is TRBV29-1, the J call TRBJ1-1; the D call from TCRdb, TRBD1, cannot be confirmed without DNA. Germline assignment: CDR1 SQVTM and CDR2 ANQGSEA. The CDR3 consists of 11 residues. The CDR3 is CSGARDTEAFF.

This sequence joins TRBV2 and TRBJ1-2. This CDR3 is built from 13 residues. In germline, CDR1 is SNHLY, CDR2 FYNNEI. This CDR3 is CASSPEVVYGYTF.

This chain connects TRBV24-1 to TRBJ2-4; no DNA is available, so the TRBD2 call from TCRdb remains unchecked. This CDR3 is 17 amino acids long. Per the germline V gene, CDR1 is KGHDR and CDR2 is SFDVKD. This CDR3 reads CATSDSRAPRLKNIQYF.

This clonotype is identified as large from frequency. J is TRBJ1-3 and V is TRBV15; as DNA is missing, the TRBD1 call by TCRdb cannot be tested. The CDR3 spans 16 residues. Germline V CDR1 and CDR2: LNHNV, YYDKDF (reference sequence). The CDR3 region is CATSRDYRGSGNTIYF.

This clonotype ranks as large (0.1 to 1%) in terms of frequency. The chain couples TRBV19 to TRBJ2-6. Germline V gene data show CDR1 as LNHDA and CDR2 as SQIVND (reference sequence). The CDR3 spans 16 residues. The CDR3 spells CASSNPEGSGANVLTF.

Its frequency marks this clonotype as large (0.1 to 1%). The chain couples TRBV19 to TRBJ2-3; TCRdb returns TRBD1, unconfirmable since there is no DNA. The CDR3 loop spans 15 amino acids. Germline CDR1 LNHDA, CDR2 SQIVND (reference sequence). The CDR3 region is CASSRAGTGSDTQYF.

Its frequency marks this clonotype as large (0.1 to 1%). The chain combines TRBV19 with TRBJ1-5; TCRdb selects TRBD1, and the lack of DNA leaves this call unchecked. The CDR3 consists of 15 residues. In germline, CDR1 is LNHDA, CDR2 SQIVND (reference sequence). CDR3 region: CASSRDRVSNQPQHF.

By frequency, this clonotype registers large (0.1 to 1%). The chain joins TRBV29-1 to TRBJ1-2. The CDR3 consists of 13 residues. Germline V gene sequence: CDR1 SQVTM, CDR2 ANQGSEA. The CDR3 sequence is CSVVRDSVYGYTF.

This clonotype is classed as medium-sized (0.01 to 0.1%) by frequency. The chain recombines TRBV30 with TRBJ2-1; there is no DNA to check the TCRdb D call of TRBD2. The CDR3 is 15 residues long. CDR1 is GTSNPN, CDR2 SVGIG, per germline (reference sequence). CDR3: CAWSVLSGSYNEQFF.

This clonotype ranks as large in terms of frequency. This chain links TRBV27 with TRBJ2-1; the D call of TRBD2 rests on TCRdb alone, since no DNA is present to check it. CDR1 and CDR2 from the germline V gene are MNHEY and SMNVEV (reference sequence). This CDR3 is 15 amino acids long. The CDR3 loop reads CASSGPVAGETEQFF.

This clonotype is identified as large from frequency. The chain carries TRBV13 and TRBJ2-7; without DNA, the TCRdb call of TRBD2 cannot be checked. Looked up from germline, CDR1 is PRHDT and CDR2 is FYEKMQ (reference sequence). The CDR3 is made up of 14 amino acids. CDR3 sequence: CASSPQQEGREQYF.

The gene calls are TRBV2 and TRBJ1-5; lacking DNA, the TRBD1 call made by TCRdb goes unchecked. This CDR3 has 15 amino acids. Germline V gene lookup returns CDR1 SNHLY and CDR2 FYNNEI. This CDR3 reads CASSDTGGSIQPQHF.

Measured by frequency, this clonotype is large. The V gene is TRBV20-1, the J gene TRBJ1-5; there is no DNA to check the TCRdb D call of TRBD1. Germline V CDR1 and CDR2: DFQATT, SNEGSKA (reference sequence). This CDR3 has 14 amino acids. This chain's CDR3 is CSATGDRVYQPQHF.